The clone carrying this T cell receptor (beta chain) is classed as medium-sized. In germline, CDR1 is SGHDT, CDR2 YYEEEE. The CDR3 has 13 residues. Trimming cost V 2 bases and J 8 bases, with 13 bases left between them. In the original analysis: Estimation of nucleated cell counts was performed using reference gene primer amplification. Libraries were prepared by immunoSEQ multiplex PCR; TCRdb keeps only in-frame clonotypes and omits some of them. Clone size and V and J calls were adopted from that table, with D and trimming inferred from the DNA. The sample includes some 50,000 clones, around 85% of them seen just once. This sample is part of a study of blood T cell repertoires in COVID-19. Whole-study context: Acute-phase and convalescent COVID-19 samples originated in the United States, Italy and Spain. The analysed material was cDNA or gDNA that came from T cells, B-cell-depleted T cells, or PBMCs.

What was sequenced was peripheral blood. This TCR came from a human donor in a cohort sampled during active COVID-19. The gene calls are TRBV5-6 and TRBJ1-1; D remains unclear. CDR3 in DNA: TGTGCCAGCAGCTTCAGAAGGAGGCGGGAAGCTTTCTTT. It encodes CASSFRRRREAFF.